This record looks at one T cell receptor (beta chain) sequence and its context. As handled by the study authors: Amplified reference gene primers provided the basis for estimating nucleated cell counts. Assay: immunoSEQ multiplex PCR; the TCRdb copy retains only in-frame clones and omits some. That table supplies the V and J calls and clone size; D and trimming were determined from the DNA. The table has more than 120,000 clones, approximately 87% seen once. This sample is drawn from a study of blood T cell repertoires in COVID-19. Turning to the study itself: The samples span acute and convalescent COVID-19 from the United States, Italy and Spain. PBMCs, B-cell-depleted T cells, or T cells were the source of the cDNA or gDNA that made up the material.

V was pared by 2 bases and J by 4 bases, with 10 bases of the junction left unmatched. Germline V gene lookup returns CDR1 LGHNA and CDR2 YNFKEQ. The CDR3 contains 16 residues. The sample was peripheral blood. The receptor comes from a woman in her forties or fifties with active or convalescent COVID-19. The chain carries TRBV4-2 and TRBJ2-5; 7 bases agree with TRBD1. The CDR3 nucleotides are TGTGCCAGCAGCCAAAAGGGGGCACCTCCTGGAGAGACCCAGTACTTC. Translated: CASSQKGAPPGETQYF.